One sample yielded the 9 T cell receptor beta chains listed below, sequenced in a study of cytomegalovirus exposure and HLA in healthy donors (dated by TCRdb to between 2016 and 2019). The library relied on the immunoSEQ multiplex PCR assay. The multiplex PCR relied on a mix of 60 forward primers for TCR Vbeta segments and 13 reverse primers for TCR Jbeta segments. TCRdb mirrors the immuneACCESS table, restricted to in-frame sequences. Some clones are absent from its copies; in checked studies, under half trace to an unresolved V gene, and the reason for the others is unknown. Across this sample there are about 110,000 clones, with almost 75% seen only once. The leading ten clones occupy 8.4% of the sample. The specimen was PBMCs. The receptor set was obtained from a man aged 40-49 years in good health and CMV-seronegative.

This clone was recorded only once. The genes are TRBV19 and TRBJ1-6; 7 bases are shared with TRBD1. This CDR3 has 15 amino acids. Germline-derived CDR1 and CDR2 are LNHDA and SQIVND (reference sequence). Trimming took 5 bases from V and 7 from J; bases not matched to a gene: 8. CDR3 residues: CASSPGTEANSPLHF. Here the CDR3 DNA reads TGTGCCAGTAGTCCGGGGACAGAGGCCAATTCACCCCTCCACTTT.

The V call is TRBV7-8, the J call TRBJ2-5; no definite D call. Trimming left V 11 bases short and J 7 bases short, with 14 bases between. Germline values: CDR1 SGHVS, CDR2 FQNEAQ. The CDR3 totals 11 residues. The CDR3 DNA is TGTGCCTGCATAGAGGTTGGGACCCAGTACTTC. This sequence encodes CACIEVGTQYF.

The rearrangement links TRBV6-6 to TRBJ2-1; 9 bases map to TRBD1. Germline CDR1 is MNHNY and CDR2 is SVGAGI (reference sequence). This CDR3 has 16 amino acids. V lost 0 bases and J lost 8; bases outside the gene matches: 8. The CDR3: CASSYSRGTGFHEQFF. DNA of the CDR3: TGTGCCAGCAGTTACTCGCGGGGGACAGGGTTTCATGAGCAGTTCTTC.

A word on this clone: One end of the junction fails to match germline, which may point to a read error. The chain is built from TRBV5-4 and TRBJ2-5; D not resolved. The CDR3 runs to 14 residues. Looked up from germline, CDR1 is SGHNT and CDR2 is YYREEE (reference sequence). The CDR3 nucleotides are TGTGCCAGCAGTTTGGCCCGGTATGAAGAGACCCAGTACTTC. Amino acid sequence: CASSLARYEETQYF.

The V call is TRBV7-9, the J call TRBJ2-7, with a tentative D call TRBD1 (5 bases). This CDR3 has 16 residues. Trimming removed 4 bases at V and 6 bases at J, with 22 bases between. Germline lookup yields CDR1 SEHNR and CDR2 FQNEAQ (reference sequence). CDR3 nucleotides: TGTGCCAGCAGCTGGTCCAGGGATAGAGTCCCAATCGAGCAGTACTTC. Translated, it gives CASSWSRDRVPIEQYF. Full variable domain (rest looked up from reference TRBV7-9 and TRBJ2-7): DTGVSQNPRHKITKRGQNVTFRCDPISEHNRLYWYRQTLGQGPEFLTYFQNEAQLEKSRLLSDRFSAERPKGSFSTLEIQRTEQGDSAMYLCASSWSRDRVPIEQYFGPGTRLTVT.

The V call is TRBV19, the J call TRBJ1-1; D perhaps matches TRBD1 (6 bases). Germline CDR1 and CDR2: LNHDA and SQIVND (reference sequence). V was trimmed by 7 bases and J by 5 bases, leaving 11 bases between them. The CDR3 is 12 residues long. The CDR3, as DNA: TGTGCCAGTAATCAGGGGCGGACTGAAGCTTTCTTT. It translates to CASNQGRTEAFF.

The chain is built from TRBV5-1 and TRBJ2-7; 7 bases are a match to TRBD2. CDR3 length: 12 residues. The V and J ends lost 5 bases and 6 bases, in that order; junction bases with no gene match: 5. Germline loops: CDR1 SGHRS, CDR2 YFSETQ. DNA for the CDR3: TGCGCCAGCAGGGGGGGGAAGGGCGAGCAGTACTTC. Protein product: CASRGGKGEQYF.

This clone was recorded a few times. The V and J genes are TRBV13 and TRBJ2-7; TRBD1 might be the D (6 bases). The ends were cut back, 5 bases at V and 3 bases at J, with 14 bases in the middle. Germline CDR1 and CDR2: PRHDT and FYEKMQ (reference sequence). The CDR3 sequence is 14 residues long. The CDR3, as DNA: TGTGCCAGCAGCAAGATGACAGGACACTACGAGCAGTACTTC. Protein sequence: CASSKMTGHYEQYF.

The chain employs TRBV18 and TRBJ2-7; 8 bases match TRBD1. The CDR3 spans 14 residues. The germline gives CDR1 KGHSH, CDR2 LQKENI. V gave up 3 bases and J gave up 2 bases; unmatched junction bases: 3. This CDR3 is CASSPGQGAYEQYF. The CDR3, as DNA: TGTGCCAGCTCACCCGGACAGGGCGCCTACGAGCAGTACTTC.